This T cell receptor beta chain was identified during a study of metastatic and nonmetastatic thyroid tumors. MiXCR re-clonotyped the PCR reads for TCRdb. The sample lists 25,000 to 35,000 clones, about 30% occurring once. The CDR3 has 14 amino acids. The V gene's germline CDR1 is GTSNPN and CDR2 SVGIG (reference sequence). Between the trimmed V and J ends, which lost 7 bases and 4 bases, there was a span of 17 bases. Patients had received no treatment of any kind before thyroid surgery. Sequenced sample: blood. The clonotype comes from a female donor with papillary thyroid cancer or a benign thyroid nodule (not recorded which). Some clones in this sample may be carry-over from other donors' samples. The chain uses TRBV30 and TRBJ1-3, with a tentative D call TRBD1 (5 bases). The DNA of the CDR3 is TGTGCCTATAGACAGACGGGATCGGGAAACACCATATATTTT. Translating gives CAYRQTGSGNTIYF.